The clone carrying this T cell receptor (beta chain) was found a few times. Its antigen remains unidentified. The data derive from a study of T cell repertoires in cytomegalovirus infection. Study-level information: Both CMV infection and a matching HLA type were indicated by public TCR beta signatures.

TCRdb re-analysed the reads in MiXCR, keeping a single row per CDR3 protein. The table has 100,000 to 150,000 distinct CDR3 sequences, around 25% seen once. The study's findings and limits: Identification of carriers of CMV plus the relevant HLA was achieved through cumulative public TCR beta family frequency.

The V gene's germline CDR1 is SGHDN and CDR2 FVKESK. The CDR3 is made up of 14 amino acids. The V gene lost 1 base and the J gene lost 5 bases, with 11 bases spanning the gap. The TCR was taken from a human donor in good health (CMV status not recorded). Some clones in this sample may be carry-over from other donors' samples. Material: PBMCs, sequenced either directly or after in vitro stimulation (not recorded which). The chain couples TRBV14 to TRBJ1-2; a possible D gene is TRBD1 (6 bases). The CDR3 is CASSQGTEGYGYTF. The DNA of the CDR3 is TGTGCCAGCAGCCAAGGGACAGAGGGGTATGGCTACACCTTC.